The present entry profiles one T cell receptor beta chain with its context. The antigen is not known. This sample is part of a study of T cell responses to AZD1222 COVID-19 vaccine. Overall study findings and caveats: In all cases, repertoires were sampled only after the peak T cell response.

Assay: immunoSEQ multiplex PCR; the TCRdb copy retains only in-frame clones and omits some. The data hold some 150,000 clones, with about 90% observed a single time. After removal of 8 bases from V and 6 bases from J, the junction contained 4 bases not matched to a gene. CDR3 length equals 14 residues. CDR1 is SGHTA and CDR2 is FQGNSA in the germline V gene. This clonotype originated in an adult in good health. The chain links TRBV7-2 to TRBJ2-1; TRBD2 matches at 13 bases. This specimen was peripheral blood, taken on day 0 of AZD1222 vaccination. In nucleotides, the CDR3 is TGTGCCAGCGGCAGGACTAGCGGGGGCAATGAGCAGTTCTTC. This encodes CASGRTSGGNEQFF.